The text below deals with one T cell receptor beta chain. Its target is unknown. The team produced cDNA through 5'RACE using 10-nucleotide random UMIs. TCRdb analysed the 5' RACE reads with MiXCR anew, one entry per CDR3 protein. There are about 52,000 distinct CDR3 sequences in the sample; roughly 4% occur only once, and approximately 1.5% lies in the top ten. This specimen belongs to a study of neurological immune-mediated disorders. For the unsorted libraries, 2 million PBMCs stored at -80 C served as input. Notes on the study in general: Phylogenetically, 18 of 34 multiple sclerosis patients' repertoires fell into one related-CDR3 cluster, a possible signature.

CDR3 size: 14 residues. Trimming took 5 bases from V and 9 from J; bases not matched to a gene: 6. Per germline, CDR1 LNHDA and CDR2 SQIVND (reference sequence). Source material: PBMCs. The J gene is TRBJ2-1, the V gene TRBV19; 11 bases are shared with TRBD2. This TCR came from a man aged 30 to 39 with multiple sclerosis. In DNA form, the CDR3 reads TGTGCCAGTAGTGTTTCTCTAGCGGGAGGTGAGCAGTTCTTC. Translation: CASSVSLAGGEQFF.